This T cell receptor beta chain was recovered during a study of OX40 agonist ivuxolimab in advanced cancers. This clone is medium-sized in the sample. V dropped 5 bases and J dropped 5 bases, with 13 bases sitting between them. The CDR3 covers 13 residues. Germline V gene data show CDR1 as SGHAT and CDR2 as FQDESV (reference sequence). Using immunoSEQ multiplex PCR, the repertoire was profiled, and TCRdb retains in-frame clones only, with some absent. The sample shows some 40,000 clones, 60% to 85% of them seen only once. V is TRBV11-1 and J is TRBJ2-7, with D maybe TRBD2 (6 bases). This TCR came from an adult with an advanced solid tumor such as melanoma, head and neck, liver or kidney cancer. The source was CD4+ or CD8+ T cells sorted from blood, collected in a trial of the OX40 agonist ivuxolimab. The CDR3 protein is CASSRPGRNEQYF. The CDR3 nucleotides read TGTGCCAGCAGCCGTCCAGGGAGGAACGAGCAGTACTTC. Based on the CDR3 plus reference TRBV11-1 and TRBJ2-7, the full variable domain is EAEVAQSPRYKITEKSQAVAFWCDPISGHATLYWYRQILGQGPELLVQFQDESVVDDSQLPKDRFSAERLKGVDSTLKIQPAELGDSAMYLCASSRPGRNEQYFGPGTRLTVT.